This T cell receptor beta chain was profiled in a study of control samples from healthy donors and cancer patients (dated by TCRdb to 2018 to 2021). Regarding this clone: Its antigen is unknown. Within one base of it there is no much larger clone, and no base qualities were kept.

The germline V gene gives CDR1 as SGDLS and CDR2 as YYNGEE. The cysteine opens and the phenylalanine closes a CDR3 of 16 amino acids. The only DNA kept is the CDR3, 48 bases in frame from the first base. Relative to germline, V is missing 0 bases and J is missing 6 bases, with 6 bases of the junction outside any gene match. Libraries were prepared through the immunoSEQ multiplex PCR assay. Not all clones reach the TCRdb copy of this immuneACCESS table, which keeps in-frame sequences only. Checked studies attribute under half of the gap to unresolved V genes and leave the rest unexplained. The sample table lists some 140,000 clones, roughly 92% of them with a count of one. The ten largest clones add up to approximately 11% of the sample.

The chain joins TRBV9 to TRBJ2-2; 9 junctional bases match TRBD1. The sample was blood. This TCR came from a man younger than 40 in good health. DNA sequence: TGTGCCAGCAGCGTAGCTACGGGACAGGGATCCGGGGAGCTGTTTTTT. Translated, it gives CASSVATGQGSGELFF.